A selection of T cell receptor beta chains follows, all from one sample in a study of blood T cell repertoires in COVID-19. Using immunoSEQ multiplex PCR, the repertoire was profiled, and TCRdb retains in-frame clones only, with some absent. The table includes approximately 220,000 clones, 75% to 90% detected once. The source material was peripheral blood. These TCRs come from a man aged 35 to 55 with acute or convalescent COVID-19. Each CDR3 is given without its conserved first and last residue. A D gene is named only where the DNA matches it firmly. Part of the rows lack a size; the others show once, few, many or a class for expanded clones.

cdr3_aa: ASSQAREHITDTQY
d_call: NA
cdr3_length: 14
v_call: TRBV14
j_call: TRBJ2-3
clone_size: NA

cdr3_aa: ASSFTGSGNSPLH
d_call: NA
cdr3_length: 13
v_call: TRBV19
j_call: TRBJ1-6
clone_size: NA

cdr3_aa: ASSLSQTPETQY
d_call: NA
cdr3_length: 12
v_call: TRBV5-1
j_call: TRBJ2-5
clone_size: NA

cdr3_aa: ASSLESTGRETEAF
d_call: NA
cdr3_length: 14
v_call: TRBV5-1
j_call: TRBJ1-1
clone_size: NA

cdr3_aa: ASTNRAGMVGNEQF
d_call: NA
cdr3_length: 14
v_call: TRBV7-2
j_call: TRBJ2-1
clone_size: NA

cdr3_aa: ASSLFRDRGTEAF
d_call: TRBD1
cdr3_length: 13
v_call: TRBV27
j_call: TRBJ1-1
clone_size: NA

cdr3_aa: AWSQDRGVTEAF
d_call: TRBD1
cdr3_length: 12
v_call: TRBV30
j_call: TRBJ1-1
clone_size: NA

cdr3_aa: ASASGQSDGYT
d_call: NA
cdr3_length: 11
v_call: TRBV5-4
j_call: TRBJ1-2
clone_size: NA

cdr3_aa: ASSLGQSRGYT
d_call: TRBD1
cdr3_length: 11
v_call: TRBV7-6
j_call: TRBJ1-2
clone_size: NA

cdr3_aa: ASSIRGSGNQPQH
d_call: NA
cdr3_length: 13
v_call: TRBV19
j_call: TRBJ1-5
clone_size: NA

cdr3_aa: ASGWTGGSEAF
d_call: TRBD1
cdr3_length: 11
v_call: TRBV12-3/TRBV12-4
j_call: TRBJ1-1
clone_size: few

cdr3_aa: ASSSSGYTGELF
d_call: NA
cdr3_length: 12
v_call: TRBV18
j_call: TRBJ2-2
clone_size: NA

cdr3_aa: ASSAGGLAEGETQY
d_call: TRBD2
cdr3_length: 14
v_call: TRBV9
j_call: TRBJ2-5
clone_size: NA

cdr3_aa: ASSHSGTGHGYT
d_call: TRBD1
cdr3_length: 12
v_call: TRBV3-1/TRBV3-2
j_call: TRBJ1-2
clone_size: NA

cdr3_aa: SVESGQFTGELF
d_call: TRBD1
cdr3_length: 12
v_call: TRBV29-1
j_call: TRBJ2-2
clone_size: NA

cdr3_aa: ASRELPPNEQF
d_call: NA
cdr3_length: 11
v_call: TRBV2
j_call: TRBJ2-1
clone_size: NA

cdr3_aa: ASSLNGQGYT
d_call: NA
cdr3_length: 10
v_call: TRBV12-3/TRBV12-4
j_call: TRBJ1-2
clone_size: NA

cdr3_aa: AWSSWQGAGELF
d_call: TRBD1
cdr3_length: 12
v_call: TRBV30
j_call: TRBJ2-2
clone_size: NA

cdr3_aa: ASSLSAAAYEQY
d_call: NA
cdr3_length: 12
v_call: TRBV27
j_call: TRBJ2-7
clone_size: NA

cdr3_aa: ASSQDQGRNQPQH
d_call: NA
cdr3_length: 13
v_call: TRBV4-3
j_call: TRBJ1-5
clone_size: NA

cdr3_aa: ASSPGTGQVIVEGYT
d_call: TRBD1
cdr3_length: 15
v_call: TRBV6-2/TRBV6-3
j_call: TRBJ1-2
clone_size: NA

cdr3_aa: ASIMGRSNTEAF
d_call: NA
cdr3_length: 12
v_call: TRBV5-5
j_call: TRBJ1-1
clone_size: NA

cdr3_aa: ASSLQASSTEAF
d_call: NA
cdr3_length: 12
v_call: TRBV7-9
j_call: TRBJ1-1
clone_size: NA

cdr3_aa: ASSPGLAGNIQY
d_call: NA
cdr3_length: 12
v_call: TRBV5-8
j_call: TRBJ2-4
clone_size: NA

cdr3_aa: ASSYPGTYEAF
d_call: NA
cdr3_length: 11
v_call: TRBV6-5
j_call: TRBJ1-1
clone_size: NA

cdr3_aa: ASSSVAGGQPTHNEQF
d_call: TRBD2
cdr3_length: 16
v_call: TRBV13
j_call: TRBJ2-1
clone_size: NA

cdr3_aa: AWGLAGSYNEQF
d_call: TRBD2
cdr3_length: 12
v_call: TRBV30
j_call: TRBJ2-1
clone_size: NA

cdr3_aa: ASSLGTGGLDRQY
d_call: TRBD1
cdr3_length: 13
v_call: TRBV5-4
j_call: TRBJ2-7
clone_size: NA

cdr3_aa: ASSQGLPSQETQY
d_call: NA
cdr3_length: 13
v_call: TRBV4-3
j_call: TRBJ2-5
clone_size: NA

cdr3_aa: ASSTGWGNHSNQPQH
d_call: NA
cdr3_length: 15
v_call: TRBV2
j_call: TRBJ1-5
clone_size: few

cdr3_aa: ASSPDTDVNYGYT
d_call: NA
cdr3_length: 13
v_call: TRBV7-9
j_call: TRBJ1-2
clone_size: NA

cdr3_aa: AISENLSGGLNTEAF
d_call: TRBD1
cdr3_length: 15
v_call: TRBV10-3
j_call: TRBJ1-1
clone_size: NA

cdr3_aa: ASSLAVGDEKLF
d_call: NA
cdr3_length: 12
v_call: TRBV7-9
j_call: TRBJ1-4
clone_size: NA

cdr3_aa: ASSPGRGQGREQY
d_call: NA
cdr3_length: 13
v_call: TRBV21-1
j_call: TRBJ2-7
clone_size: NA

cdr3_aa: ASSVGTGGFQETQY
d_call: TRBD1
cdr3_length: 14
v_call: TRBV9
j_call: TRBJ2-5
clone_size: once

cdr3_aa: ASSLGKRSEQF
d_call: NA
cdr3_length: 11
v_call: TRBV7-2
j_call: TRBJ2-1
clone_size: NA

cdr3_aa: ASSPDRGREIINSPLH
d_call: TRBD1
cdr3_length: 16
v_call: TRBV7-9
j_call: TRBJ1-6
clone_size: few